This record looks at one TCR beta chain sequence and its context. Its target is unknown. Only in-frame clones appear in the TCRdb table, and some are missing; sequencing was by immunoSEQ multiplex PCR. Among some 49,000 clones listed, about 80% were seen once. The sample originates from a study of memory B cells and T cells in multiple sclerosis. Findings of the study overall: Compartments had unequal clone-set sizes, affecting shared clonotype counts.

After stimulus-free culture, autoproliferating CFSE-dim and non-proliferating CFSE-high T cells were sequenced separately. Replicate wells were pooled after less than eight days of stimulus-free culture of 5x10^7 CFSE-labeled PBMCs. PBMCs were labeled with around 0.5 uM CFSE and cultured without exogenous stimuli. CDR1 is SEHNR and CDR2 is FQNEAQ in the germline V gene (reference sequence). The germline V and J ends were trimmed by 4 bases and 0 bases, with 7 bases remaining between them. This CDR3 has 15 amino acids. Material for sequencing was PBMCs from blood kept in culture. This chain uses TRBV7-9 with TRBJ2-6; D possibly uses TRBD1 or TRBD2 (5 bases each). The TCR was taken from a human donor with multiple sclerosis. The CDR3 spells CASSSGPSGANVLTF. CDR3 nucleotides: TGTGCCAGCAGCTCGGGGCCCTCTGGGGCCAACGTCCTGACTTTC.